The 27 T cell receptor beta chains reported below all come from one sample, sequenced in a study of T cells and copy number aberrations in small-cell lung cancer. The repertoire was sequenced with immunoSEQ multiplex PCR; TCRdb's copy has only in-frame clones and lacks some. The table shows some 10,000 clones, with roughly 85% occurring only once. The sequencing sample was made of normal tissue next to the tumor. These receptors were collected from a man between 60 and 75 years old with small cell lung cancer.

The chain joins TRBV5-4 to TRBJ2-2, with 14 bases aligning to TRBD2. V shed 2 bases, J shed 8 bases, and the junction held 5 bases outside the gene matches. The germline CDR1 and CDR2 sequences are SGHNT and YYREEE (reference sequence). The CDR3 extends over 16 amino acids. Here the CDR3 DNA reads TGTGCCAGCAGCTTCGGGACTAGCGGGAGTACGGGGGAGCTGTTTTTT. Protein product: CASSFGTSGSTGELFF. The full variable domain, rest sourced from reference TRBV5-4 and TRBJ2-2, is ETGVTQSPTHLIKTRGQQVTLRCSSQSGHNTVSWYQQALGQGPQFIFQYYREEENGRGNFPPRFSGLQFPNYSSELNVNALELDDSALYLCASSFGTSGSTGELFFGEGSRLTVL.

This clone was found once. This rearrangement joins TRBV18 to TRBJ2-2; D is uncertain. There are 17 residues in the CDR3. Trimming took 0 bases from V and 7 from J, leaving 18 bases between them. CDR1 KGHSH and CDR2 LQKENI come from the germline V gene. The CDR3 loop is CASSPPSTTPMGGELFF. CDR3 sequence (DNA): TGTGCCAGCTCACCACCTAGCACTACACCGATGGGCGGGGAGCTGTTTTTT.

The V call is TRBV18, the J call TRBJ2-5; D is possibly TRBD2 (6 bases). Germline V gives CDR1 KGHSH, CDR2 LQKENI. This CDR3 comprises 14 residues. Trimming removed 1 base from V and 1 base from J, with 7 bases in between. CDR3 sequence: CASSPQGLQETQYF. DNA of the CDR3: TGTGCCAGCTCACCACAGGGACTCCAAGAGACCCAGTACTTC.

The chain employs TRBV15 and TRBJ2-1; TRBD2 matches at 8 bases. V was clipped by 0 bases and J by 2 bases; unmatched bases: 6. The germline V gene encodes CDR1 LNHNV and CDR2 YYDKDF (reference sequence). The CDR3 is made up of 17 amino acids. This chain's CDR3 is CATSRDNLGRAYNEQFF. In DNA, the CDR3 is TGTGCCACCAGCAGAGATAATCTCGGGAGGGCCTACAATGAGCAGTTCTTC.

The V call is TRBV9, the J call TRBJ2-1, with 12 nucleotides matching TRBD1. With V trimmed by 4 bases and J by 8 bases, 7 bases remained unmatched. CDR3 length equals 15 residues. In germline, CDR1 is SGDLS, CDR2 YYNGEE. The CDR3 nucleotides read TGTGCCAGCAGCCTACTAGGGACAGGGGGCGATGAGCAGTTCTTC. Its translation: CASSLLGTGGDEQFF.

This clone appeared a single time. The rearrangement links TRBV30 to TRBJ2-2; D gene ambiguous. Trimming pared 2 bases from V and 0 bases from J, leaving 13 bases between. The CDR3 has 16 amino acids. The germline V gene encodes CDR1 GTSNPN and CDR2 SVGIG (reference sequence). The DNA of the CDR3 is TGTGCCTGGAGTACCTCCCGGGCTGCGAACACCGGGGAGCTGTTTTTT. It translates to CAWSTSRAANTGELFF. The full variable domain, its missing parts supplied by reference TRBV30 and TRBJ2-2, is SQTIHQWPATLVQPVGSPLSLECTVEGTSNPNLYWYRQAAGRGLQLLFYSVGIGQISSEVPQNLSASRPQDRQFILSSKKLLLSDSGFYLCAWSTSRAANTGELFFGEGSRLTVL.

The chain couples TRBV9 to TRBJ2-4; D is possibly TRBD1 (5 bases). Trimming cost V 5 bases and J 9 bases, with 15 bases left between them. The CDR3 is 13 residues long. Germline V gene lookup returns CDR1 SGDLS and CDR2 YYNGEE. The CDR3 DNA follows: TGTGCCAGCAGTTTGTCAGGGTGGGGCATTCAGTACTTC. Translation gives CASSLSGWGIQYF.

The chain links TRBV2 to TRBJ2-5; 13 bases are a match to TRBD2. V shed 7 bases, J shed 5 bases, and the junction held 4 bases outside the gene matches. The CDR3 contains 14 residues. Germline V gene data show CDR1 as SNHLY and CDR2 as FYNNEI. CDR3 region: CASTGLAGDETQYF. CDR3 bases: TGTGCCAGCACTGGACTAGCGGGAGATGAGACCCAGTACTTC. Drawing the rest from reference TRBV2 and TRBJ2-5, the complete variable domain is EPEVTQTPSHQVTQMGQEVILRCVPISNHLYFYWYRQILGQKVEFLVSFYNNEISEKSEIFDDQFSVERPDGSNFTLKIRSTKLEDSAMYFCASTGLAGDETQYFGPGTRLLVL.

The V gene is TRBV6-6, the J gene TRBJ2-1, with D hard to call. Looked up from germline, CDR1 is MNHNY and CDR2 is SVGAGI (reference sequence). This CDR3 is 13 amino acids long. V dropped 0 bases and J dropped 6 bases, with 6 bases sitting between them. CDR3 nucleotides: TGTGCCAGCAGTTACTCGAGTTCCAATGAGCAGTTCTTC. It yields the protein CASSYSSSNEQFF.

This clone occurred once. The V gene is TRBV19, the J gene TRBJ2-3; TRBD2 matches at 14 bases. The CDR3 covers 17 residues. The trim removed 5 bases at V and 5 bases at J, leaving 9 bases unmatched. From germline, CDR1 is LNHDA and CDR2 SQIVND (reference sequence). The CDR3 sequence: CASSATGTSGSLDTQYF. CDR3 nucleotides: TGTGCCAGTAGTGCGACCGGGACTAGCGGGAGTCTAGATACGCAGTATTTT.

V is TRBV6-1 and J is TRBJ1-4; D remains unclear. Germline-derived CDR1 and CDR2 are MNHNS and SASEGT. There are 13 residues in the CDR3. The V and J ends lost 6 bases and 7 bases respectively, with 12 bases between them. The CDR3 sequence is CASRPSAGEKLFF. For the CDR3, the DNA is TGTGCCAGCAGGCCATCTGCGGGTGAAAAACTGTTTTTT.

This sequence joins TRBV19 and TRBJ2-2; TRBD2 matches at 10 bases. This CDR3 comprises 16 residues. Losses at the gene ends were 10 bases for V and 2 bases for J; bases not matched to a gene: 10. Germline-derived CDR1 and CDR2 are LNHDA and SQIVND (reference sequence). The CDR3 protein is CATLAGEAVNTGELFF. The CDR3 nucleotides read TGTGCCACCCTAGCGGGAGAGGCGGTAAACACCGGGGAGCTGTTTTTT.

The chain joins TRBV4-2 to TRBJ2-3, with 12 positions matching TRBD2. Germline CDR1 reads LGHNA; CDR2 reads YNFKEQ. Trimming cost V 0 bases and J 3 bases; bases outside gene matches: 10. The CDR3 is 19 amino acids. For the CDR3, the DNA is TGTGCCAGCAGCCAAGAGGCAGAACTAGCGGGAGGTCGGACAGATACGCAGTATTTT. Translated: CASSQEAELAGGRTDTQYF.

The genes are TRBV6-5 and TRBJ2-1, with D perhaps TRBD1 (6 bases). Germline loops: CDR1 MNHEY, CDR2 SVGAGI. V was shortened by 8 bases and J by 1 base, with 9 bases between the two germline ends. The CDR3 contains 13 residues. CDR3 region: CASRQASYNEQFF. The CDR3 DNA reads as TGTGCCAGCCGACAGGCTTCCTACAATGAGCAGTTCTTC.

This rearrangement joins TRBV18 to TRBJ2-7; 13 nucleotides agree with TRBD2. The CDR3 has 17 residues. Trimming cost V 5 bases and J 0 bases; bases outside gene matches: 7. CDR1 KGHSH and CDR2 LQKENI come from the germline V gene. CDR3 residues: CASSTLAGGRSSYEQYF. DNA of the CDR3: TGTGCCAGCTCAACACTAGCGGGAGGGAGAAGCTCCTACGAGCAGTACTTC.

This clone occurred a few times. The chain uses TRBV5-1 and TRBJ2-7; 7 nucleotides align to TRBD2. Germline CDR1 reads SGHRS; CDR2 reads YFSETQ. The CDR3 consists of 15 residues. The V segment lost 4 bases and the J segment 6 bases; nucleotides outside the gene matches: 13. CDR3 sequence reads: CASSRSSRLAGEQYF. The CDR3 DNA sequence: TGCGCCAGCAGCAGATCTTCGCGTTTAGCGGGCGAGCAGTACTTC.

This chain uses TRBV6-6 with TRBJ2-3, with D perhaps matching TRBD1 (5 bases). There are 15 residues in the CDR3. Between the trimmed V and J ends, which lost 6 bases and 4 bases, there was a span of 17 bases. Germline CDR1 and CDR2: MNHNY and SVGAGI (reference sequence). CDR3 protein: CASRTTESPADTQYF. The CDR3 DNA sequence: TGTGCCAGCAGAACGACAGAGTCCCCCGCAGATACGCAGTATTTT.

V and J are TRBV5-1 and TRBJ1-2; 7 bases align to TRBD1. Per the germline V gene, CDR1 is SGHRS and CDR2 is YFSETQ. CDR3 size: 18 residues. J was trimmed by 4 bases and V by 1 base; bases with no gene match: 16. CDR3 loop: CASSLLGTEDFPRYGYTF. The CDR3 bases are TGCGCCAGCAGCTTGTTAGGGACAGAAGATTTCCCTCGCTATGGCTACACCTTC.

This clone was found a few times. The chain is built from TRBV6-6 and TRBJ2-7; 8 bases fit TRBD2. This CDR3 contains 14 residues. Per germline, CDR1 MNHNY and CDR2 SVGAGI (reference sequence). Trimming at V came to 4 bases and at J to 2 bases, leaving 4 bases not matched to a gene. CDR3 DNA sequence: TGTGCCAGCAGTTCCTTAGCGGGAACCTACGAGCAGTACTTC. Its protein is CASSSLAGTYEQYF.

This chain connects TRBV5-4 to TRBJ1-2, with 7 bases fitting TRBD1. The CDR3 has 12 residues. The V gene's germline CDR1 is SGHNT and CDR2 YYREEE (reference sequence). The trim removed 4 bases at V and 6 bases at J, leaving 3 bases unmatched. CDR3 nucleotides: TGTGCCAGCAGCCTCGGACAGGATGGCTACACCTTC. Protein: CASSLGQDGYTF. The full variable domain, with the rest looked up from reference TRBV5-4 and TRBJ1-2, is ETGVTQSPTHLIKTRGQQVTLRCSSQSGHNTVSWYQQALGQGPQFIFQYYREEENGRGNFPPRFSGLQFPNYSSELNVNALELDDSALYLCASSLGQDGYTFGSGTRLTVV.

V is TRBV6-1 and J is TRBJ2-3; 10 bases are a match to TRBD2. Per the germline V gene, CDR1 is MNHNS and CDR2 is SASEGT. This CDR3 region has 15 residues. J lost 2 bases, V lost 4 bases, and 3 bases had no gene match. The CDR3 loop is CASSGLAGVTDTQYF. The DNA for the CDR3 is TGTGCCAGCAGTGGTCTAGCGGGGGTCACAGATACGCAGTATTTT.

CDR3 sequence: CASSFTSGRNTGELFF. DNA of the CDR3: TGTGCCAGCAGCTTTACTAGCGGGAGGAACACCGGGGAGCTGTTTTTT. The chain joins TRBV7-9 to TRBJ2-2, with 11 bases aligning to TRBD2. The V gene's germline CDR1 is SEHNR and CDR2 FQNEAQ (reference sequence). This CDR3 region has 16 residues. The junction had 1 base not matched to a gene; V was cut back by 3 bases and J by 1 base.

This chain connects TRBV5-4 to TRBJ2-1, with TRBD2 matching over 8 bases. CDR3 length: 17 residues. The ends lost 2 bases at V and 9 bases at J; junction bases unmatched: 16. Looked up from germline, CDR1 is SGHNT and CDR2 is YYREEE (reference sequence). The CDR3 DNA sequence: TGTGCCAGCAGCTTTGGGGGCACGGGACTAGAGGGGCGTGAGCAGTTCTTC. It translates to CASSFGGTGLEGREQFF.

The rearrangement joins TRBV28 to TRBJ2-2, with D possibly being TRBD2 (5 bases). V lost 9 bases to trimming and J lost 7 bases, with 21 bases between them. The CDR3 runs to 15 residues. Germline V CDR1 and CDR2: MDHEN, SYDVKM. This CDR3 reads CASSPRGLEVGELFF. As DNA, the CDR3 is TGTGCCAGTTCTCCCCGCGGGCTCGAGGTCGGGGAGCTGTTTTTT.

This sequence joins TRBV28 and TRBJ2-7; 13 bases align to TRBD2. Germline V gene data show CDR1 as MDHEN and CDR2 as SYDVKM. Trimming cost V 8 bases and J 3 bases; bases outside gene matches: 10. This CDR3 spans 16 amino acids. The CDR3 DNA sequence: TGTGCCAGCCGCACCGGGACTAGCGGGACTCGCTACGAGCAGTACTTC. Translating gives CASRTGTSGTRYEQYF.

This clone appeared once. This CDR3 reads CASSRAGSTDTQYF. CDR3 in DNA: TGTGCCAGCAGTCGGGCGGGCAGCACAGATACGCAGTATTTT. The chain combines TRBV6-4 with TRBJ2-3; D is perhaps TRBD2 (5 bases). The germline gives CDR1 MRHNA, CDR2 SNTAGT. V gave up 5 bases and J gave up 0 bases, with 9 bases separating them. The CDR3 covers 14 residues.

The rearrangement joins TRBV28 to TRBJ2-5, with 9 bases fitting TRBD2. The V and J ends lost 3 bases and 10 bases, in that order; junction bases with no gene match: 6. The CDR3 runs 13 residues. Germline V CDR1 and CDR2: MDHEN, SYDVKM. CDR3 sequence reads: CASSFGRGGFQYF. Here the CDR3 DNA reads TGTGCCAGCAGTTTCGGGCGGGGGGGTTTCCAGTACTTC. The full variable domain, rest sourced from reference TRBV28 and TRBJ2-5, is DVKVTQSSRYLVKRTGEKVFLECVQDMDHENMFWYRQDPGLGLRLIYFSYDVKMKEKGDIPEGYSVSREKKERFSLILESASTNQTSMYLCASSFGRGGFQYFGPGTRLLVL.